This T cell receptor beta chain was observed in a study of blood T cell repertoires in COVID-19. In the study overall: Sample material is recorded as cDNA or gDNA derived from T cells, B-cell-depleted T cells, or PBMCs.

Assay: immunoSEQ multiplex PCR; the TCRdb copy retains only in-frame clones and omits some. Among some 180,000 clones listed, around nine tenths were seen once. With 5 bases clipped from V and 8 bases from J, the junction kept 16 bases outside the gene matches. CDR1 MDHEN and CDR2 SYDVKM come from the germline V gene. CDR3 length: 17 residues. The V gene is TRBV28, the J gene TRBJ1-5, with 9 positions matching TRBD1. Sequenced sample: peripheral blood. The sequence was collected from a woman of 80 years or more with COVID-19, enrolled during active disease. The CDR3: CASSLLSGTGSGKPQHF. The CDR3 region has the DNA TGTGCCAGCAGTCTCCTTTCCGGGACAGGGTCAGGGAAGCCCCAGCATTTT.